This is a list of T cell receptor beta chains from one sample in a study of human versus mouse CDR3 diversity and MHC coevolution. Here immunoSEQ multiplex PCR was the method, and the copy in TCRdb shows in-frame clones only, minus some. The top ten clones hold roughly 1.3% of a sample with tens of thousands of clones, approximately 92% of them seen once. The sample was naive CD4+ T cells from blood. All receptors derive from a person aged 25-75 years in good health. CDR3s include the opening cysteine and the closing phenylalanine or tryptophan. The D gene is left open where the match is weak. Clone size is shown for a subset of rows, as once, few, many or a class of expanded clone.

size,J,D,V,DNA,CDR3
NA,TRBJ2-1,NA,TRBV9,TGTGCCAGCGATCCGGGACTCGCCACTAATGAGCAGTTCTTC,CASDPGLATNEQFF
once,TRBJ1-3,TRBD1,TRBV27,TGTGCCAGCAGTTTAAGGGGGCTCGGAACTGGAAACACCATATATTTT,CASSLRGLGTGNTIYF
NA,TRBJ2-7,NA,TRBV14,TGTGCCAGCAGCGGGGGGATCTCCTACGAGCAGTACTTC,CASSGGISYEQYF
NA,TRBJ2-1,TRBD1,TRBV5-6,TGTGCCAGCAGCTTGGACAGGGACAGGGAATACAATGAGCAGTTCTTC,CASSLDRDREYNEQFF
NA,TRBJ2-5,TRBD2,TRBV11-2,TGTGCCAGCAGCTTAGGGTCGAGGAGCGGGAGAGAAGAGACCCAGTACTTC,CASSLGSRSGREETQYF
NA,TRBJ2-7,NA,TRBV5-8,TGTGCCAGCAGCTCCCGAGGCGAGCAGTACTTC,CASSSRGEQYF
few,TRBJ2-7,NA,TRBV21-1,TGTGCCAGCAGCAAAGTGACGGGGACAGGGTCGTACGAGCAGTACTTC,CASSKVTGTGSYEQYF
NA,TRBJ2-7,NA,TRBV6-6,TGTGCCAGCAGTGGCGGACAGCCTAGAGGACATGCGTACTTC,CASSGGQPRGHAYF
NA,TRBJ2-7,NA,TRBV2,TGTGCCACCGTGGAAACAGGTAACTCCTACGAGCAGTACTTC,CATVETGNSYEQYF
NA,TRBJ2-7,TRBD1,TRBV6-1,TGTGCCAGCAACGACAGGGGACCCTACGAGCAGTACTTC,CASNDRGPYEQYF
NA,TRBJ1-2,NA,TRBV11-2,TGTGCCAGCAGCTTAATAGGGAGGGGCGTCACCTTC,CASSLIGRGVTF
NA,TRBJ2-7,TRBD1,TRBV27,TGTGCTAGCAGTGCCTACAGGGGGAGAAGCTACGAGCAGTACTTC,CASSAYRGRSYEQYF
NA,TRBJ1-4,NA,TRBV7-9,TGTGCCAGCAGCTCTGATGGGGGCGGGAATGAAAAACTGTTTTTT,CASSSDGGGNEKLFF
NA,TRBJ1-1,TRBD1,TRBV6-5,TGTGCCAGCAGCAGGACAGGGGGTTGGTACACTGAAGCTTTCTTT,CASSRTGGWYTEAFF
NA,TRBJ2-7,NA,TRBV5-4,TGTGCCAGCAGCTTGGATGGGAGGACCTACGAGCAGTACTTC,CASSLDGRTYEQYF
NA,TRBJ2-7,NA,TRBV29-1,TGCAGCGTTGAAGGCGGGTACGAGCAGTACTTC,CSVEGGYEQYF
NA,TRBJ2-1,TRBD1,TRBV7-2,TGTGCCAGCAGGCAGACAGGGACAGTATTCAATGAGCAGTTCTTC,CASRQTGTVFNEQFF
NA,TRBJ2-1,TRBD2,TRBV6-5,TGTGCCAGCAGTTACGGCCTAGCGGGGTCCCTCAATGAGCAGTTCTTC,CASSYGLAGSLNEQFF
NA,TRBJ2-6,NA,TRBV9,TGCGCCAGCAGCCCCCAGGTAGGTTCTGGGGCCAACGTCCTGACTTTC,CASSPQVGSGANVLTF
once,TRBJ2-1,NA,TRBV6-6,TGTGCCAGCAAGGACAGGGGACCTAGCGGGAATGAGCAGTTCTTC,CASKDRGPSGNEQFF
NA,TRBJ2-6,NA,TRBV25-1,TGTGCCAGCAGTGAACACGGAGATTCCGACGTCCTGACTTTC,CASSEHGDSDVLTF
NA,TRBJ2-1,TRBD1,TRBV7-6,TGTGCCAGCAGCTTATTCAGCCGGACAGGGGACAATGAGCAGTTCTTC,CASSLFSRTGDNEQFF
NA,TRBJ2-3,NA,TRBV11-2,TGTGCCAGCAGCACCTGGACTGGGCGGGGATCAGATACGCAGTATTTT,CASSTWTGRGSDTQYF
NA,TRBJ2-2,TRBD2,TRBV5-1,TGCGCCAGCAGCTTGGCACTAGCGGGTTCCGGGGAGCTGTTTTTT,CASSLALAGSGELFF
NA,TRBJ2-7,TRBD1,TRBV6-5,TGTGCCAACAGTTACGGGGGACAGGGGGAGTACGAGCAGTACTTC,CANSYGGQGEYEQYF
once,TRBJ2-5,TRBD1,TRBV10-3,TGTGCCACCAGGGACAGGGGAGGTGAGACCCAGTACTTC,CATRDRGGETQYF
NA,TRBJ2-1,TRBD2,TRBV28,TGTGCCAGCAGTTCCCCGGGAGGGCCTATCAATGAGCAGTTCTTC,CASSSPGGPINEQFF
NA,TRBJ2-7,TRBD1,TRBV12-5,TGTGCTAGTGGTTTGGATCTAGGGACAGCCTACGAGCAGTACTTC,CASGLDLGTAYEQYF
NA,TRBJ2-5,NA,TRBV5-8,TGTGCCAGCAGCTTAGAGGGTATTGCGACCCAGTACTTC,CASSLEGIATQYF
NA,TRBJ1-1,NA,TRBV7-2,TGTGCCAGCAGCTTAGCGATAGGGGGAGCTGCTTTCTTT,CASSLAIGGAAFF
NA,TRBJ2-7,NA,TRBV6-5,TGTACCAGCAGTTACTCCCGAACAGGGACCTACGGGCAGTACTTC,CTSSYSRTGTYGQYF
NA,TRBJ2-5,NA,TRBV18,TGTGCCAGCTCACCTCTCGCGGGGACCCAAGAGACCCAGTACTTC,CASSPLAGTQETQYF
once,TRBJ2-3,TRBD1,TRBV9,TGTGCCAGCAGCAACAGGGGACAGACAACCACAGATACGCAGTATTTT,CASSNRGQTTTDTQYF
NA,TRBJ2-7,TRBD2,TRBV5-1,TGCGCCAGCAGCTTCACGCTAGCGGGTGGGGTCTACGAGCAGTACTTC,CASSFTLAGGVYEQYF
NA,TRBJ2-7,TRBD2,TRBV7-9,TGTGCCAGCACCTATTCAGCGGGGGCTGCCTACGAGCAGTACTTC,CASTYSAGAAYEQYF
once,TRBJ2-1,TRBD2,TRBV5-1,TGCGCCAGCAGCTTGGGAGGGACTAGCGGGATAGATGAGCAGTTCTTC,CASSLGGTSGIDEQFF